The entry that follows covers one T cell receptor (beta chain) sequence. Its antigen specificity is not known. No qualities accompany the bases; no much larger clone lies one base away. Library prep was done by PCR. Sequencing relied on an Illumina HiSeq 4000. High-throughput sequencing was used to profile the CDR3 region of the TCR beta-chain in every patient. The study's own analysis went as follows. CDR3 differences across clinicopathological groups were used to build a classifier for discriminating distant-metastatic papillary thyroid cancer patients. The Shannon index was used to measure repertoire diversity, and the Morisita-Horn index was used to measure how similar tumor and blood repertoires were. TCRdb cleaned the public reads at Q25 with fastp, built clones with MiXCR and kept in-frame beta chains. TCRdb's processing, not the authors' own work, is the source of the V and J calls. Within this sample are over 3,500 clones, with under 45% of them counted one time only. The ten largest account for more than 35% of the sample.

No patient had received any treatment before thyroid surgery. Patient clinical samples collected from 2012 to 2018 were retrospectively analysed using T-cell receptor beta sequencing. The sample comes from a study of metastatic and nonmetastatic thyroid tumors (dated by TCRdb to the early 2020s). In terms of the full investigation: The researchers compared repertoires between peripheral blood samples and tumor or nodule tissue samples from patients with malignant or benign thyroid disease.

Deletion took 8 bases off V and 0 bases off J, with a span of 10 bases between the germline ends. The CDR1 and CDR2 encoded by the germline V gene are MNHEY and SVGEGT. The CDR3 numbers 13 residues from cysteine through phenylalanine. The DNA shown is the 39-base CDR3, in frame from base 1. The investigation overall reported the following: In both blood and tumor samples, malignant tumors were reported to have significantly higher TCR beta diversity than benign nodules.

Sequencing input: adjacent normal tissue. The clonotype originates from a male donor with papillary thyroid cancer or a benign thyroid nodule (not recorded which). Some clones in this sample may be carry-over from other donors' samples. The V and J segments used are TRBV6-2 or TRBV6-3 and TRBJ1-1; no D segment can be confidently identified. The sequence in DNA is TGTGCCAGCCAGGACGGACTGAACACTGAAGCTTTCTTT. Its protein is CASQDGLNTEAFF.